These 28 T cell receptor beta chains were all obtained from the same sample, sequenced in a study of blood T cell repertoires in COVID-19. Sequenced by immunoSEQ multiplex PCR; TCRdb stores in-frame clones only, minus some. The table shows about 120,000 clones, with about 78% occurring only once. Sequenced: peripheral blood. The receptor source for this set is a man between 70 and 80 years old with acute or convalescent COVID-19.

The sample holds a few counts of this clone. The chain uses TRBV28 and TRBJ1-6; D call uncertain. The germline gives CDR1 MDHEN, CDR2 SYDVKM. The CDR3 has 11 residues. The V end was cut by 2 bases, the J end by 13 bases, with 6 bases between. The CDR3 coding sequence is TGTGCCAGCAGTTTAACTTGGCCCCTCCACTTT. Protein sequence: CASSLTWPLHF.

The chain's CDR3 is CASSQDLGFNEQYF. Written as DNA, the CDR3 is TGTGCCAGCAGCCAAGATCTCGGGTTCAACGAGCAGTACTTC. This chain joins TRBV3-1 (or the pseudogene TRBV3-2) and TRBJ2-7; D gene ambiguous. The CDR3 loop spans 14 amino acids. CDR1 is LGHDT and CDR2 is YNNKEL in the germline V gene (reference sequence). Trimming left V 0 bases short and J 5 bases short, with 11 bases between.

The chain carries TRBV7-9 and TRBJ2-7, with D uncertain. The germline gives CDR1 SEHNR, CDR2 FQNEAQ (reference sequence). Trimming removed 5 bases at V and 1 base at J, with 6 bases between. This CDR3 region has 12 residues. The CDR3 DNA reads as TGTGCCAGCAGCCCTCGGTCCTACGAGCAGTACTTC. Amino acids: CASSPRSYEQYF.

The genes are TRBV9 and TRBJ2-1, with 7 bases lining up with TRBD2. CDR3 size: 15 residues. V shed 3 bases, J shed 5 bases, and the junction held 8 bases outside the gene matches. The germline V gene encodes CDR1 SGDLS and CDR2 YYNGEE. CDR3 amino acids: CASSARASGDNEQFF. For the CDR3, the DNA is TGTGCCAGCAGCGCGAGGGCTAGCGGTGACAATGAGCAGTTCTTC.

The V call is TRBV19, the J call TRBJ1-5, with TRBD1 as a possible D gene (5 bases). V shed 1 base and J shed 4 bases, with 8 bases lying between them. From germline, CDR1 is LNHDA and CDR2 SQIVND (reference sequence). CDR3 length equals 14 residues. CDR3 residues: CASSIVRQNQPQHF. CDR3 in DNA: TGTGCCAGTAGTATAGTTCGACAGAATCAGCCCCAGCATTTT.

This sequence joins TRBV23-1 and TRBJ2-3; D is perhaps TRBD1 (7 bases). TRBV23-1 is reported as an ORF; its role is uncertain. Trimming left V 6 bases short and J 5 bases short, with 39 bases between. This CDR3 has 22 amino acids. Here the CDR3 reads CASSAGNRLSVPTGMEGDTQYF. The DNA for the CDR3 is TGCGCCAGCAGCGCTGGAAATAGACTGTCCGTTCCGACAGGGATGGAGGGAGATACGCAGTATTTT.

This chain connects TRBV19 to TRBJ1-2; D remains ambiguous. The CDR3 consists of 13 residues. Per germline, CDR1 LNHDA and CDR2 SQIVND (reference sequence). Trimming left V 3 bases short and J 4 bases short, with 9 bases between. CDR3 in DNA: TGTGCCAGTAGTATGGGCAGCTTCTATGGCTACACCTTC. This translates into CASSMGSFYGYTF.

The chain couples TRBV5-1 to TRBJ1-1; 9 bases map to TRBD1. V lost 5 bases and J lost 0; bases outside the gene matches: 2. The CDR3 sequence is 14 residues long. The germline V gene encodes CDR1 SGHRS and CDR2 YFSETQ. In DNA, the CDR3 is TGCGCCAGCAGGGGACAGGGTATGAACACTGAAGCTTTCTTT. This gives the protein CASRGQGMNTEAFF.

The chain links TRBV19 to TRBJ1-4; D uncertain. This CDR3 region has 13 residues. CDR1 and CDR2 (germline): LNHDA, SQIVND (reference sequence). V lost 5 bases and J lost 2, with 6 bases in between. The CDR3 sequence is CASSVMTNEKLFF. In DNA form, the CDR3 reads TGTGCCAGTAGTGTCATGACTAATGAAAAACTGTTTTTT.

This clone was found a few times. This chain links TRBV2 with TRBJ2-2; 9 bases are shared with TRBD1. The CDR3 length is 14 residues. V lost 2 bases to trimming and J lost 13 bases; unmatched junction nucleotides: 8. CDR1 is SNHLY, CDR2 FYNNEI, per germline. The CDR3 loop reads CASSEQDRGLALFF. DNA of the CDR3: TGTGCCAGCAGTGAACAGGACAGGGGTTTGGCGCTGTTTTTT.

The CDR3 bases are TGTGCCAGCTCACCCCGGGGGACGGTACCGGATACGCAGTATTTT. The encoded protein is CASSPRGTVPDTQYF. The chain combines TRBV18 with TRBJ2-3; D may be TRBD2 (6 bases). Germline V gene lookup returns CDR1 KGHSH and CDR2 LQKENI. Deletions cut 3 bases from V and 6 bases from J, with 16 bases between. The length of the CDR3 is 15 residues.

This clone was counted a few times. V and J are TRBV5-1 and TRBJ1-1; possible D gene TRBD1, 6 bases. The CDR3 is made up of 11 amino acids. V lost 0 bases and J 10 bases, leaving 7 bases between the germline ends. CDR1 is SGHRS, CDR2 YFSETQ, per germline. CDR3 residues: CASSLGQVAFF. The CDR3 DNA follows: TGCGCCAGCAGCTTGGGACAGGTAGCTTTCTTT.

The chain joins TRBV15 to TRBJ1-4; D not resolved. The CDR3 spans 13 residues. Trimming left V 1 base short and J 7 bases short, with 7 bases between. From germline, CDR1 is LNHNV and CDR2 YYDKDF (reference sequence). The CDR3 DNA is TGTGCCACCAGCAGAGGTGCGAGTGAAAAACTGTTTTTT. It codes for CATSRGASEKLFF. Variable domain in full (rest from reference TRBV15 and TRBJ1-4): DAMVIQNPRYQVTQFGKPVTLSCSQTLNHNVMYWYQQKSSQAPKLLFHYYDKDFNNEADTPDNFQSRRPNTSFCFLDIRSPGLGDTAMYLCATSRGASEKLFFGSGTQLSVL.

The chain employs TRBV9 and TRBJ2-5; TRBD1 matches at 7 bases. V lost 0 bases, J lost 4 bases, and 6 bases stayed unmatched. CDR1 and CDR2 from the germline V gene are SGDLS and YYNGEE. This CDR3 is 15 amino acids long. CDR3 bases: TGTGCCAGCAGCGTAGAGACAGGGATCCGAGAGACCCAGTACTTC. Amino acids: CASSVETGIRETQYF.

This clone has a count of ten or more. The V call is TRBV7-8, the J call TRBJ1-1; D might be TRBD1 (5 bases). V gave up 5 bases and J gave up 4 bases, with 14 bases separating them. This CDR3 has 14 residues. Germline V CDR1 and CDR2: SGHVS, FQNEAQ. The CDR3 sequence: CASSVSRGSTEAFF. CDR3 nucleotide sequence: TGTGCCAGCAGCGTTAGTCGGGGGAGCACTGAAGCTTTCTTT. Full variable domain (outside the CDR3, taken from reference TRBV7-8 and TRBJ1-1): GAGVSQSPRYKVAKRGQDVALRCDPISGHVSLFWYQQALGQGPEFLTYFQNEAQLDKSGLPSDRFFAERPEGSVSTLKIQRTQQEDSAVYLCASSVSRGSTEAFFGQGTRLTVV.

This clone was found a few times. This sequence joins TRBV4-3 and TRBJ1-2, with unresolved D. This CDR3 spans 15 amino acids. V dropped 0 bases and J dropped 2 bases, with 10 bases sitting between them. Germline loops: CDR1 LGHNA, CDR2 YSLEER. The CDR3 reads CASSQDSGENYGYTF. The CDR3 bases are TGCGCCAGCAGCCAAGATTCAGGCGAGAACTATGGCTACACCTTC.

CDR3 region: CASSDGVGDTQYF. Written as DNA, the CDR3 is TGTGCCAGCAGCGACGGTGTCGGGGATACGCAGTATTTT. This chain connects TRBV3-1 (or the pseudogene TRBV3-2) to TRBJ2-3; D ambiguous. The CDR3 sequence is 13 residues long. V was trimmed by 5 bases and J by 6 bases, leaving 12 bases between them. CDR1 and CDR2 from the germline V gene are LGHDT and YNNKEL (reference sequence).

Here the CDR3 DNA reads TGTGCCAGCAGCTTGATTCTCCCAGCGGGGTTCGACGGGGAGCTGTTTTTT. Amino acids: CASSLILPAGFDGELFF. The chain employs TRBV5-6 and TRBJ2-2, with 7 nucleotides matching TRBD2. The junction had 13 bases not matched to a gene; V was cut back by 1 base and J by 7 bases. Germline CDR1 reads SGHDT; CDR2 reads YYEEEE. The CDR3 sequence is 17 residues long.

The gene calls are TRBV12-3 or TRBV12-4 and TRBJ2-7; possibly TRBD2 for D (5 bases). The CDR3 contains 12 residues. The V gene lost 5 bases and the J gene lost 3 bases, with 8 bases spanning the gap. The chain's CDR3 is CASSEGFYEQYF. CDR3 nucleotide sequence: TGTGCCAGCAGTGAGGGTTTCTACGAGCAGTACTTC.

This clone was seen a single time. This chain links TRBV29-1 with TRBJ2-3; 7 nucleotides line up with TRBD2. The junction had 13 bases not matched to a gene; V was cut back by 4 bases and J by 6 bases. The CDR3 contains 15 residues. Germline values: CDR1 SQVTM, CDR2 ANQGSEA. For the CDR3, the DNA is TGCAGCGTTGTGGGCCGGGGCGAGGGAGGGGATACGCAGTATTTT. Translation: CSVVGRGEGGDTQYF.

The chain combines TRBV7-2 with TRBJ2-3; 8 nucleotides align to TRBD1. V gave up 5 bases and J gave up 5 bases; unmatched junction bases: 9. CDR1 and CDR2 from the germline V gene are SGHTA and FQGNSA. The CDR3 contains 15 residues. The CDR3 region is CASSPAGGWEDTQYF. The CDR3 nucleotides are TGTGCCAGCAGCCCAGCAGGGGGCTGGGAAGATACGCAGTATTTT.

This clone showed up just once. V usage is TRBV5-1 and J usage is TRBJ2-2; D gene unclear. CDR3 size: 14 residues. CDR1 and CDR2 from the germline V gene are SGHRS and YFSETQ. Trimming removed 7 bases from V and 0 bases from J, with 10 bases in between. The CDR3 region is CASALSPNTGELFF. The CDR3 DNA is TGCGCCAGCGCCCTAAGTCCGAACACCGGGGAGCTGTTTTTT.

This clone was seen once. The rearrangement links TRBV6-4 to TRBJ1-2, with D possibly being TRBD1 (6 bases). Germline values: CDR1 MRHNA, CDR2 SNTAGT. Trimming removed 0 bases from V and 6 bases from J, with 11 bases in between. This CDR3 region has 14 residues. The CDR3 DNA reads as TGTGCCAGCAGTGACTCGGGGGGGCTAAATGGCTACACCTTC. It codes for CASSDSGGLNGYTF.

The chain is built from TRBV6-1 and TRBJ2-2; TRBD2 aligns across 8 bases. The ends lost 4 bases at V and 7 bases at J; junction bases unmatched: 11. This CDR3 is 16 amino acids long. From germline, CDR1 is MNHNS and CDR2 SASEGT. The CDR3 nucleotides read TGTGCCAGCAGTGCCGTATCGGGGGGGCAAGGCGGGGAGCTGTTTTTT. This encodes CASSAVSGGQGGELFF.

The V call is TRBV19, the J call TRBJ1-4, with a weak D call TRBD1 (6 bases). Germline values: CDR1 LNHDA, CDR2 SQIVND (reference sequence). This CDR3 region has 16 residues. V lost 1 base and J 0 bases, leaving 9 bases between the germline ends. CDR3 region: CASSIGRGSTNEKLFF. The CDR3 nucleotides are TGTGCCAGTAGTATAGGCAGGGGTTCAACTAATGAAAAACTGTTTTTT. Based on the CDR3 plus reference TRBV19 and TRBJ1-4, the full variable domain is DGGITQSPKYLFRKEGQNVTLSCEQNLNHDAMYWYRQDPGQGLRLIYYSQIVNDFQKGDIAEGYSVSREKKESFPLTVTSAQKNPTAFYLCASSIGRGSTNEKLFFGSGTQLSVL.

V and J are TRBV6-5 and TRBJ1-2; the D is unclear. Trimming removed 6 bases from V and 2 bases from J, with 10 bases in between. The CDR3 has 13 residues. From germline, CDR1 is MNHEY and CDR2 SVGAGI. The CDR3 sequence is CASRDLVNYGYTF. CDR3 bases: TGTGCCAGCAGGGACTTGGTAAACTATGGCTACACCTTC.

For this clone: Additional DNA sequences in this sample encode the identical CDR3. This sequence joins TRBV3-1 (or the pseudogene TRBV3-2) and TRBJ1-5, with 7 bases identical to TRBD1. Germline V gives CDR1 LGHDT, CDR2 YNNKEL (reference sequence). This CDR3 has 14 amino acids. The V gene end was trimmed by 1 base and the J gene end by 4 bases; junction bases not matched to a gene: 1. CDR3 in DNA: TGTGCCAGCAGCCAAGCAGGGGGGAATCAGCCCCAGCATTTT. Translated: CASSQAGGNQPQHF.

The V gene is TRBV4-3, the J gene TRBJ2-5; 9 nucleotides align to TRBD1. Germline values: CDR1 LGHNA, CDR2 YSLEER. Trimming took 4 bases from V and 4 from J; bases not matched to a gene: 7. The CDR3 loop spans 15 amino acids. CDR3 protein: CASSLLGQGTETQYF. As DNA, the CDR3 is TGCGCCAGCAGCCTCCTAGGACAGGGGACAGAGACCCAGTACTTC.